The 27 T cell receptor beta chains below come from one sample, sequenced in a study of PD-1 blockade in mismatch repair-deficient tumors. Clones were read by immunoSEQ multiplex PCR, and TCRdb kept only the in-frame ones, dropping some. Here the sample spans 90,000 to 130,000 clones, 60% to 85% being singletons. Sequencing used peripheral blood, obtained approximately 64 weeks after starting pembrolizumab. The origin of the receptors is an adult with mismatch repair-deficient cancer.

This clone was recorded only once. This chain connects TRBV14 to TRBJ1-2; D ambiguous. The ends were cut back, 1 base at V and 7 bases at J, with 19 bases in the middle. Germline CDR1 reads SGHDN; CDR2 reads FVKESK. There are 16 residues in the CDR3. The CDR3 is CASSQGLGSFIRGYTF. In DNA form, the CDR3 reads TGTGCCAGCAGCCAAGGGTTGGGATCGTTCATTCGTGGCTACACCTTC.

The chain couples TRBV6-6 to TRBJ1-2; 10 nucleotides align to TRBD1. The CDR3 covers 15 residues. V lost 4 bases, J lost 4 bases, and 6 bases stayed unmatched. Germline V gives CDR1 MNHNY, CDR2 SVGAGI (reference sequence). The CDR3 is CASSLQGTGAYGYTF. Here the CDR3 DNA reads TGTGCCAGCAGTTTACAGGGGACAGGGGCCTATGGCTACACCTTC.

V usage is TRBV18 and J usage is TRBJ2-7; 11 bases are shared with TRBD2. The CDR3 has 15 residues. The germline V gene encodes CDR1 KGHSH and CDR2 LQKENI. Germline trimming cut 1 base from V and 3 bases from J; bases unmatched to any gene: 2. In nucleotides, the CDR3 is TGTGCCAGCTCACCACTAACTAGCGGGGGCTACGAGCAGTACTTC. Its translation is CASSPLTSGGYEQYF.

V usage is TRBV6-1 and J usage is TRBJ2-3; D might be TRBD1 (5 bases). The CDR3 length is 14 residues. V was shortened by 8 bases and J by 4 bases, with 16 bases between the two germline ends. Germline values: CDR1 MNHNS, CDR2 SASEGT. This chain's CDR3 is CASGQGVGADTQYF. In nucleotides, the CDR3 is TGTGCCAGCGGTCAGGGTGTGGGTGCAGATACGCAGTATTTT.

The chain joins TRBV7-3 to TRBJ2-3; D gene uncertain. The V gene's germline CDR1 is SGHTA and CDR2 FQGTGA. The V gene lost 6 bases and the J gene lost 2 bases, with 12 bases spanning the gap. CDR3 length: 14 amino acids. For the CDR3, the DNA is TGTGCCAGCAGAGGCCCCATTGCCACAGATACGCAGTATTTT. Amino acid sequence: CASRGPIATDTQYF.

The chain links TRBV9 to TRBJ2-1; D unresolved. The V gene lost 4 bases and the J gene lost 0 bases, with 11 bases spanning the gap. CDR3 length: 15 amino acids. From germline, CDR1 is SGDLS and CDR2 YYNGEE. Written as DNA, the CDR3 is TGTGCCAGCAGCCCCGGCGGTAACTCCTACAATGAGCAGTTCTTC. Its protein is CASSPGGNSYNEQFF.

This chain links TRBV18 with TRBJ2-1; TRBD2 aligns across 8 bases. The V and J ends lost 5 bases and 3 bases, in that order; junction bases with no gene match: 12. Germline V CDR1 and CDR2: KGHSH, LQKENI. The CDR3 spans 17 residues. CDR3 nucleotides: TGTGCCAGCTCATTTCAGCCAAGCGGGAGCCTCTACAATGAGCAGTTCTTC. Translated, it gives CASSFQPSGSLYNEQFF.

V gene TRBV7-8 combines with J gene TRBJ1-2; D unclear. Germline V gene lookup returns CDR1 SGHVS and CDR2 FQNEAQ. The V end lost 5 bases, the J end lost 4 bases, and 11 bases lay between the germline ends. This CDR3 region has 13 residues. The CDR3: CASSQTESYGYTF. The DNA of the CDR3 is TGTGCCAGCAGCCAGACGGAGTCCTATGGCTACACCTTC.

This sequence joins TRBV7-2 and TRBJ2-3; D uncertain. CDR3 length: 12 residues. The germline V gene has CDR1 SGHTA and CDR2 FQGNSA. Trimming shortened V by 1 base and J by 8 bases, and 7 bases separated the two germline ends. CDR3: CASSLEVGTQYF. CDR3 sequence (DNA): TGTGCCAGCAGCTTAGAAGTGGGTACGCAGTATTTT.

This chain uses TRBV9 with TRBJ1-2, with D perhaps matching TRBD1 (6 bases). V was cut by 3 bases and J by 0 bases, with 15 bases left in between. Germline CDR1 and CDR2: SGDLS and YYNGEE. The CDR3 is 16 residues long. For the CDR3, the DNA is TGTGCCAGCAGCGGTAGCCGACAGGTTTCTAACTATGGCTACACCTTC. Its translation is CASSGSRQVSNYGYTF.

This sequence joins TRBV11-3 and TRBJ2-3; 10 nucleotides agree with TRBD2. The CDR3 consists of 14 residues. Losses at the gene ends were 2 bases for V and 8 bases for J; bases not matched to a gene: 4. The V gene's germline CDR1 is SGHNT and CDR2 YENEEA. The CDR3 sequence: CASSLTSGAFTQYF. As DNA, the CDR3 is TGTGCCAGCAGCTTAACTAGCGGGGCCTTTACGCAGTATTTT.

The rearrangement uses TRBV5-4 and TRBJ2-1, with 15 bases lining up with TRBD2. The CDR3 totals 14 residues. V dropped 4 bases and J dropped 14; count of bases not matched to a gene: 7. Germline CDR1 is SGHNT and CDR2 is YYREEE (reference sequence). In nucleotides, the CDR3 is TGTGCCAGCAGCCTGGGACTAGCGGGAGGAGATAAGTTCTTC. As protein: CASSLGLAGGDKFF.

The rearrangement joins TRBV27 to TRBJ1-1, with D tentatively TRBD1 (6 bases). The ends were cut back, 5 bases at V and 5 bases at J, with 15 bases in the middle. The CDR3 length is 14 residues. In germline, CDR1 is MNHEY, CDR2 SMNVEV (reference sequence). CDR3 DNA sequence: TGTGCCAGCAGTCCACCTGGGGGGCAAACTGAAGCTTTCTTT. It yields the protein CASSPPGGQTEAFF.

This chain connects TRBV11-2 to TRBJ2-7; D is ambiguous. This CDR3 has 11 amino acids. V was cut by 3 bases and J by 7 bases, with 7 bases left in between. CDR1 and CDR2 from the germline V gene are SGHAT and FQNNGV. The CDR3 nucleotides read TGTGCCAGCAGCTTTATGTTGGAGCAGTACTTC. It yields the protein CASSFMLEQYF.

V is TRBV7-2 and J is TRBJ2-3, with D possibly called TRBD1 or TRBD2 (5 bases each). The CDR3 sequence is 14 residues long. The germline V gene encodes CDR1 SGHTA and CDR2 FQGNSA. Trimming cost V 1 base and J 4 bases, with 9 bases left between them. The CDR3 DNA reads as TGTGCCAGCAGCTTAGATTTGGGGGCAGATACGCAGTATTTT. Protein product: CASSLDLGADTQYF.

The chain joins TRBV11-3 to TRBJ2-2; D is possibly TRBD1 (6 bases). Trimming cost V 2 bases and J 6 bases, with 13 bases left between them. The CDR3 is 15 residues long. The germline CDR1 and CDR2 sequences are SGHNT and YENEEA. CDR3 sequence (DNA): TGTGCCAGCAGCTTACGGCCAGGGGTGCCCGGGGAGCTGTTTTTT. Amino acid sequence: CASSLRPGVPGELFF. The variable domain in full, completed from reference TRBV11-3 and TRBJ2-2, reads EAGVVQSPRYKIIEKKQPVAFWCNPISGHNTLYWYLQNLGQGPELLIRYENEEAVDDSQLPKDRFSAERLKGVDSTLKIQPAELGDSAVYLCASSLRPGVPGELFFGEGSRLTVL.

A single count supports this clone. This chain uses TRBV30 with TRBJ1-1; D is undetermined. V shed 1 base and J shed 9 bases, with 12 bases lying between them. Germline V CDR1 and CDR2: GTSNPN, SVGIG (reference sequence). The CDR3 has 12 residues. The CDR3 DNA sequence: TGTGCCTGGAGTGACTCCGACGGAAAAGCTTTCTTT. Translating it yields CAWSDSDGKAFF.

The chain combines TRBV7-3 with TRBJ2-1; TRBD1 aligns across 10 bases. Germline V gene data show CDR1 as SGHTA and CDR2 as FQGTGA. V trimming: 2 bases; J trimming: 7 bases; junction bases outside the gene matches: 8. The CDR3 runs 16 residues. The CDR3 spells CASSLRSGQGRNEQFF. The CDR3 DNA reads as TGTGCCAGCAGCTTACGTTCGGGACAGGGGAGGAATGAGCAGTTCTTC.

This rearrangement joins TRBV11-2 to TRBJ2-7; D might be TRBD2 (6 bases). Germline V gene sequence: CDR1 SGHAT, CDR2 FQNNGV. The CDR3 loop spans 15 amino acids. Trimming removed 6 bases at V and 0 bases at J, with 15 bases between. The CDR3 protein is CASSRAGPSSYEQYF. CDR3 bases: TGTGCCAGCAGTCGAGCGGGCCCAAGCTCCTACGAGCAGTACTTC. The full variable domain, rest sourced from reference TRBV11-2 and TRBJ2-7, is EAGVAQSPRYKIIEKRQSVAFWCNPISGHATLYWYQQILGQGPKLLIQFQNNGVVDDSQLPKDRFSAERLKGVDSTLKIQPAKLEDSAVYLCASSRAGPSSYEQYFGPGTRLTVT.

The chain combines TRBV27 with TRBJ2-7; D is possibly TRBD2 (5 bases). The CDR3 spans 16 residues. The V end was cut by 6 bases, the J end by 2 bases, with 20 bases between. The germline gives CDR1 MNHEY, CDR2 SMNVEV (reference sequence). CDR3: CASSLGPWAGAYEQYF. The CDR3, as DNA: TGTGCCAGCAGCTTGGGCCCCTGGGCGGGTGCCTACGAGCAGTACTTC.

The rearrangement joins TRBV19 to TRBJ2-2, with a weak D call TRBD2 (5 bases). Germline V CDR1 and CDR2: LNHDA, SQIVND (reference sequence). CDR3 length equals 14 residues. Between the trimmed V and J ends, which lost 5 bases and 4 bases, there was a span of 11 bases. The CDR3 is CASSAPSTTGELFF. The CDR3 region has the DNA TGTGCCAGTAGTGCCCCTAGCACCACCGGGGAGCTGTTTTTT.

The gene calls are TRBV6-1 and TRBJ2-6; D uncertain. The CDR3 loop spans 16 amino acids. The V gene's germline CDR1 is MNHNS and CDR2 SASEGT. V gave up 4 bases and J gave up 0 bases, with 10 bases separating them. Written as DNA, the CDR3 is TGTGCCAGCAGTGCCGGCAGCATCTCTGGGGCCAACGTCCTGACTTTC. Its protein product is CASSAGSISGANVLTF.

DNA of the CDR3: TGTGCCATCAGTAGAAGAGCGGAGAACACTGAAGCTTTCTTT. Translation gives CAISRRAENTEAFF. The chain uses TRBV10-3 and TRBJ1-1; D remains unclear. The germline V gene encodes CDR1 ENHRY and CDR2 SYGVKD. Trimming cost V 5 bases and J 1 base, with 11 bases left between them. The CDR3 covers 14 residues.

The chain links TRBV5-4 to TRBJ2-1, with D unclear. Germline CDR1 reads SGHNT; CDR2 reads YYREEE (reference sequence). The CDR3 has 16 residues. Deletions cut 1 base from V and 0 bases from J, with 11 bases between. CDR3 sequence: CASSLTKVSSYNEQFF. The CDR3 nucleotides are TGTGCCAGCAGCTTGACAAAGGTGAGCTCCTACAATGAGCAGTTCTTC.

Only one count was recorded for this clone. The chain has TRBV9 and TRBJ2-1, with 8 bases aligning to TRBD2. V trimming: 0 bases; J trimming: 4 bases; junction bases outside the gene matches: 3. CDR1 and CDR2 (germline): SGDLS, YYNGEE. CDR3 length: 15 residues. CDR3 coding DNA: TGTGCCAGCAGCGTAGAAGCGGGGGAATACAATGAGCAGTTCTTC. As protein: CASSVEAGEYNEQFF.

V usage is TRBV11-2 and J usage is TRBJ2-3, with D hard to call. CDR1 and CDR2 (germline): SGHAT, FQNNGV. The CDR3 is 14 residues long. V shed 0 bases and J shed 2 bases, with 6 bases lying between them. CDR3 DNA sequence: TGTGCCAGCAGCTTAGATCTATCCACAGATACGCAGTATTTT. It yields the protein CASSLDLSTDTQYF.

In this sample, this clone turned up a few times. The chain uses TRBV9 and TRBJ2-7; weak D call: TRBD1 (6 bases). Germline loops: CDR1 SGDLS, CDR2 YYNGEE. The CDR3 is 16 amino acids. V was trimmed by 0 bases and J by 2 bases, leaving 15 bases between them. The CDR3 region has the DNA TGTGCCAGCAGCGTAGGGGGGACACCCTTCCCCTACGAGCAGTACTTC. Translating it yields CASSVGGTPFPYEQYF. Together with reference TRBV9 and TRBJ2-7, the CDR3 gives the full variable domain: DSGVTQTPKHLITATGQRVTLRCSPRSGDLSVYWYQQSLDQGLQFLIQYYNGEERAKGNILERFSAQQFPDLHSELNLSSLELGDSALYFCASSVGGTPFPYEQYFGPGTRLTVT.